The clone carrying this TCR beta chain was seen ten or more times. Its specificity is not known. These data come from a study of blood T cells in healthy people across ages. Across the whole study: Per two T cells, template switching captured roughly one barcoded beta molecule.

The CDR3 loop spans 13 amino acids. CDR1 MGHRA and CDR2 YSYEKL come from the germline V gene. V was trimmed by 2 bases and J by 7 bases, leaving 8 bases between them. A J-beta primer mix and a sample-barcoded 5' primer were used in a second PCR of roughly 6 to 11 cycles. From the 5' RACE reads, TCRdb called clonotypes with MiXCR, one entry per CDR3 protein. The sample contains 650,000 to 800,000 distinct CDR3 sequences, around 52% of which appear only once. Broader study findings: It was not possible, with unsorted PBMCs, to conclusively compare naive and antigen-experienced cells. Among T cells, TCR beta diversity per million cells dropped roughly linearly as age rose.

The chain is built from TRBV4-1 and TRBJ1-4; D unclear. The material sequenced was blood. This receptor was obtained from a woman aged 80 or older in good health. CDR3 protein: CASSQTGSEKLFF. CDR3 nucleotides: TGCGCCAGCAGCCAAACGGGGAGTGAAAAACTGTTTTTT.